This TCR beta chain is drawn from a study of blood T cell repertoires in COVID-19. Across the whole study: Acute and convalescent COVID-19 samples came from the United States, Italy and Spain. Sources were T cells, B-cell-depleted T cells, or PBMCs; the material itself was cDNA or gDNA.

The ends lost 0 bases at V and 4 bases at J; junction bases unmatched: 6. The CDR3 covers 17 residues. Germline CDR1 SGHNT, CDR2 YYREEE (reference sequence). Repertoires were generated with immunoSEQ multiplex PCR, while TCRdb's copy carries only in-frame clones and drops some. The top ten clones hold 12% to 15% of a sample with fewer than 15,000 clones, under 95% of them seen once. Sequences were obtained from peripheral blood. The sequence was collected from a human donor in a cohort sampled during active COVID-19. The chain joins TRBV5-4 to TRBJ2-2; 10 bases map to TRBD2. The CDR3 protein is CASSLGSGGVLTGELFF. CDR3 bases: TGTGCCAGCAGCTTGGGGAGCGGGGGGGTCCTCACCGGGGAGCTGTTTTTT.